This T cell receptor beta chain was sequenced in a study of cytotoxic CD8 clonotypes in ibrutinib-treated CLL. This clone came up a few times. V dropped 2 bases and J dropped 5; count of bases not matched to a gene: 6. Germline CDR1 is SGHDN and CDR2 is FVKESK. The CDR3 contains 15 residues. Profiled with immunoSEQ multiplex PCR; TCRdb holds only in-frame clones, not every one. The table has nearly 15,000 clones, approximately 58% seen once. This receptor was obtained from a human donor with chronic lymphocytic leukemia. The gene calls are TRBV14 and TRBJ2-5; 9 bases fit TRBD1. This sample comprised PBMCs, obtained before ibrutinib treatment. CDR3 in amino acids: CASSQIQGARETQYF. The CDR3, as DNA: TGTGCCAGCAGCCAAATACAGGGGGCGCGTGAGACCCAGTACTTC.